One sample yielded the 20 T cell receptor beta chains listed below, sequenced in a study of T cell changes during pregnancy in multiple sclerosis. Sequencing was performed with immunoSEQ multiplex PCR; in TCRdb, only in-frame clones are kept and a portion is missing. The sample gives 70,000 or so clones, 85% to 95% of which show up once; less than 2% is in the top ten. The input for sequencing was peripheral blood, taken in the third trimester of pregnancy. The receptors come from a female donor in good health, enrolled as a control in a pregnancy study.

This clone was detected ten times or more. This sequence joins TRBV6-6 and TRBJ2-1; 7 bases are shared with TRBD2. This CDR3 comprises 15 residues. V shed 0 bases and J 3 bases; nucleotides not matched to a gene: 2. CDR1 and CDR2 (germline): MNHNY, SVGAGI (reference sequence). CDR3 protein: CASSYSLAVYNEQFF. CDR3 nucleotides: TGTGCCAGCAGTTACTCCCTAGCGGTCTACAATGAGCAGTTCTTC.

The rearrangement uses TRBV7-2 and TRBJ2-1; D perhaps matches TRBD2 (5 bases). The CDR3 has 15 amino acids. V was clipped by 4 bases and J by 2 bases, with 12 bases between them. Looked up from germline, CDR1 is SGHTA and CDR2 is FQGNSA. CDR3 sequence: CASSSRPSPYNEQFF. Written as DNA, the CDR3 is TGTGCCAGCAGCTCGCGGCCTAGCCCCTACAATGAGCAGTTCTTC.

A single count supports this clone. The chain combines TRBV4-1 with TRBJ2-5, with 9 positions matching TRBD2. The J call is doubtful: the DNA matches TRBJ2-7 better. CDR1 MGHRA and CDR2 YSYEKL come from the germline V gene. This CDR3 has 15 residues. CDR3: CASSQETGLASEQYF. CDR3 sequence (DNA): TGCGCCAGCAGCCAAGAGACGGGACTAGCATCCGAGCAGTACTTC.

In its sample, this clone was seen once. The DNA of the CDR3 is TGTGCCAGCAGCCCGATGGAGGGGGGGTACCAAGAGACCCAGTACTTC. Encoded protein: CASSPMEGGYQETQYF. The rearrangement links TRBV9 to TRBJ2-5; tentative D call: TRBD2 (7 bases). The V end lost 4 bases, the J end lost 0 bases, and 16 bases lay between the germline ends. Per the germline V gene, CDR1 is SGDLS and CDR2 is YYNGEE. This CDR3 is built from 16 residues.

This chain connects TRBV19 to TRBJ2-7, with TRBD2 matching 11 bases. In germline, CDR1 is LNHDA, CDR2 SQIVND (reference sequence). V was pared by 5 bases and J by 2 bases, with 8 bases of the junction left unmatched. The length of the CDR3 is 16 residues. Here the CDR3 reads CASSLTSGSGTYEQYF. The CDR3, as DNA: TGTGCCAGTAGTCTCACTAGCGGGAGTGGGACCTACGAGCAGTACTTC.

This clone appeared a single time. The chain recombines TRBV4-2 with TRBJ2-3, with 8 bases lining up with TRBD2. The CDR3 contains 17 residues. The V segment lost 4 bases and the J segment 6 bases; nucleotides outside the gene matches: 15. Per germline, CDR1 LGHNA and CDR2 YNFKEQ. CDR3: CASSLKNAGGRVDTQYF. The CDR3 nucleotides are TGTGCCAGCAGCCTAAAGAACGCGGGAGGAAGGGTTGATACGCAGTATTTT.

This chain joins TRBV4-1 and TRBJ1-1; D not certain. Germline V gives CDR1 MGHRA, CDR2 YSYEKL. The germline V and J ends were trimmed by 1 base and 1 base, with 13 bases remaining between them. The CDR3 spans 16 residues. The CDR3 is CASSQGQSRGNTEAFF. In DNA form, the CDR3 reads TGCGCCAGCAGCCAAGGTCAGAGCCGGGGGAACACTGAAGCTTTCTTT.

This clone was seen only once. The V call is TRBV11-3, the J call TRBJ2-1, with a weak D call TRBD2 (5 bases). This CDR3 region has 13 residues. The V gene's germline CDR1 is SGHNT and CDR2 YENEEA. Trimming left V 2 bases short and J 7 bases short, with 9 bases between. DNA of the CDR3: TGTGCCAGCAGCTTAATGTCGGGAAATGAGCAGTTCTTC. The encoded protein is CASSLMSGNEQFF.

In this sample, this clone turned up once. J is TRBJ1-2 and V is TRBV19; D possibly corresponds to TRBD1 (5 bases). CDR3 length equals 16 residues. Germline V gene lookup returns CDR1 LNHDA and CDR2 SQIVND (reference sequence). V lost 10 bases and J lost 7, with 28 bases in between. Here the CDR3 DNA reads TGTGCCAACCAATTCAGGGAAAAAATGTCAATAGGTGGCTACACCTTC. This translates into CANQFREKMSIGGYTF.

This clone was counted once. CDR3 protein: CASSPGQGLREQFF. The CDR3 nucleotides read TGTGCCAGCAGCCCGGGACAGGGCCTGAGGGAGCAGTTCTTC. This chain joins TRBV7-9 and TRBJ2-1, with 9 bases fitting TRBD1. The ends lost 5 bases at V and 10 bases at J; junction bases unmatched: 9. The CDR3 spans 14 residues. Germline V CDR1 and CDR2: SEHNR, FQNEAQ (reference sequence).

This chain joins TRBV18 and TRBJ1-6; 10 bases are a match to TRBD1. In germline, CDR1 is KGHSH, CDR2 LQKENI. The CDR3 covers 13 residues. The V gene end was trimmed by 5 bases and the J gene end by 8 bases; junction bases not matched to a gene: 0. CDR3 sequence (DNA): TGTGCCAGCTCAGGACAGGGGGATTCACCCCTCCACTTT. Its protein product is CASSGQGDSPLHF.

The rearrangement uses TRBV15 and TRBJ1-2; D not certain. Germline values: CDR1 LNHNV, CDR2 YYDKDF (reference sequence). Trimming cost V 5 bases and J 4 bases, with 14 bases left between them. This CDR3 has 14 amino acids. CDR3 residues: CATSWRDGSYGYTF. The CDR3 nucleotides read TGTGCCACCAGCTGGAGGGATGGGAGCTATGGCTACACCTTC.

Written as DNA, the CDR3 is TGTGCCAGCTCGCCGACTAGCGGGGGGTCGCGGGGCATTCAGTACTTC. This codes for CASSPTSGGSRGIQYF. This rearrangement joins TRBV18 to TRBJ2-4, with 13 positions matching TRBD2. The germline gives CDR1 KGHSH, CDR2 LQKENI. Germline trimming cut 6 bases from V and 9 bases from J; bases unmatched to any gene: 11. The CDR3 is 16 residues long.

The rearrangement links TRBV19 to TRBJ2-5; D ambiguous. V gave up 4 bases and J gave up 4 bases, with 7 bases separating them. CDR3 size: 12 residues. Germline CDR1 reads LNHDA; CDR2 reads SQIVND (reference sequence). CDR3 nucleotide sequence: TGTGCCAGTAGTAAGTCGCGAGAGACCCAGTACTTC. Its protein product is CASSKSRETQYF.

The chain carries TRBV7-4 and TRBJ2-2; a weak D match, TRBD2 (5 bases). The ends were cut back, 3 bases at V and 0 bases at J, with 11 bases in the middle. This CDR3 comprises 16 residues. Germline V lookup: CDR1 SGHVT, CDR2 SQSDAQ. The CDR3 coding sequence is TGTGCCAGCAGCTTGTTAGGAGGACCGAACACCGGGGAGCTGTTTTTT. It is translated as CASSLLGGPNTGELFF.

The V call is TRBV5-5, the J call TRBJ1-6; weak D call: TRBD1 (5 bases). The CDR3 totals 15 residues. Looked up from germline, CDR1 is SGHKS and CDR2 is YYEKEE (reference sequence). Trimming took off 2 bases at V and 9 bases at J, with 15 bases between the two ends. The CDR3 spells CASSFAPDISSPLHF. In nucleotides, the CDR3 is TGTGCCAGCAGCTTCGCCCCGGACATATCTTCACCCCTCCACTTT. Supplemented by reference TRBV5-5 and TRBJ1-6, the full variable domain reads DAGVTQSPTHLIKTRGQQVTLRCSPISGHKSVSWYQQVLGQGPQFIFQYYEKEERGRGNFPDRFSARQFPNYSSELNVNALLLGDSALYLCASSFAPDISSPLHFGNGTRLTVT.

The chain joins TRBV6-5 to TRBJ2-2; D possibly corresponds to TRBD2 (5 bases). V lost 6 bases and J 4 bases, leaving 15 bases between the germline ends. The CDR3 covers 15 residues. The V gene's germline CDR1 is MNHEY and CDR2 SVGAGI. The CDR3 nucleotides read TGTGCCAGCAGAGCAGCGGTCACGGGCACCGGGGAGCTGTTTTTT. Protein sequence: CASRAAVTGTGELFF.

The rearrangement links TRBV19 to TRBJ1-5; TRBD1 agrees at 8 bases. Unmatched junction bases numbered 8, after V lost 5 bases and J lost 5 bases. CDR3 length: 15 residues. Germline assignment: CDR1 LNHDA and CDR2 SQIVND (reference sequence). CDR3 sequence: CASSPQDRVDQPQHF. The CDR3 DNA sequence: TGTGCCAGTAGTCCTCAGGACAGGGTTGATCAGCCCCAGCATTTT.

The rearrangement links TRBV11-1 to TRBJ1-1; TRBD1 is a possible D gene (6 bases). V was clipped by 5 bases and J by 1 base, with 11 bases between them. CDR1 is SGHAT, CDR2 FQDESV, per germline (reference sequence). CDR3 length: 14 amino acids. CDR3 sequence reads: CASSRWDKNTEAFF. CDR3 nucleotides: TGTGCCAGCAGCCGATGGGACAAGAACACTGAAGCTTTCTTT.

This chain joins TRBV7-8 and TRBJ2-2; 11 nucleotides match TRBD2. This CDR3 spans 20 amino acids. The germline gives CDR1 SGHVS, CDR2 FQNEAQ. V lost 0 bases, J lost 6 bases, and 15 bases stayed unmatched. CDR3 sequence reads: CASSLAGGLLAGDLSGELFF. The CDR3 nucleotides read TGTGCCAGCAGCTTAGCGGGGGGTCTACTAGCGGGAGACCTCTCCGGGGAGCTGTTTTTT.